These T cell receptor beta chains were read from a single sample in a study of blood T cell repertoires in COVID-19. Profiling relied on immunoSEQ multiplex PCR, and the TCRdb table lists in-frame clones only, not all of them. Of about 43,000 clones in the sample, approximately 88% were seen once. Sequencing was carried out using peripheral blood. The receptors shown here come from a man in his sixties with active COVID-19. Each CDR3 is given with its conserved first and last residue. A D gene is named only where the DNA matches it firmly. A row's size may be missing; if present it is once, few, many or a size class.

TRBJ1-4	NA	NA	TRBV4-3	CASSQDLGGSEKLFF	TGCGCCAGCAGCCAAGATCTAGGGGGAAGTGAAAAACTGTTTTTT
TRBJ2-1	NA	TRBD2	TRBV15	CATSLVAGASYNEQFF	TGTGCCACCAGCCTAGTAGCGGGAGCATCATACAATGAGCAGTTCTTC
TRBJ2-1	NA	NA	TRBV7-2	CASSRLGQSYNEQFF	TGTGCCAGCAGCCGTCTCGGACAGTCTTACAATGAGCAGTTCTTC
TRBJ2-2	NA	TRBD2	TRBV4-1	CASSQRVAGGQNTGELFF	TGCGCCAGCAGCCAAAGAGTGGCGGGGGGCCAGAACACCGGGGAGCTGTTTTTT
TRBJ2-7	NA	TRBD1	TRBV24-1	CATSGPGGQGKQYF	TGTGCCACCAGTGGCCCCGGGGGACAGGGTAAGCAGTACTTC
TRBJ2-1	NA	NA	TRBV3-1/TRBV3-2	CASSPHPSYEQFF	TGTGCCAGCAGCCCTCACCCGAGTTATGAGCAGTTCTTC
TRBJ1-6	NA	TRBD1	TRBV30	CAWTGQVVSPLHF	TGTGCCTGGACTGGACAGGTTGTTTCACCCCTCCACTTT
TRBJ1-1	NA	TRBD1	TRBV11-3	CASSATGSKNTEAFF	TGTGCCAGCAGCGCGACAGGGTCCAAGAACACTGAAGCTTTCTTT
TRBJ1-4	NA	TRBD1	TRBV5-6	CASSARDRSLQANEKLFF	TGTGCCAGCAGCGCCCGGGACAGGAGCCTACAGGCTAATGAAAAACTGTTTTTT
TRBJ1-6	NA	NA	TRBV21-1	CASSLTGIGPLHF	TGTGCCAGCAGCCTGACAGGGATAGGGCCCCTCCACTTT
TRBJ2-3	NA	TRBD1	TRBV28	CASSSPGQGILDTQYF	TGTGCCAGCAGTTCGCCGGGACAGGGGATTTTAGATACGCAGTATTTT
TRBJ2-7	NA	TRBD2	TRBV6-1	CASSEVAGGPYEQYF	TGTGCCAGCAGTGAAGTGGCGGGGGGGCCGTACGAGCAGTACTTC
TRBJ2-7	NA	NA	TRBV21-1	CASSNLYGSSYEQYF	TGTGCCAGCAGCAATCTATACGGGAGCTCCTACGAGCAGTACTTC
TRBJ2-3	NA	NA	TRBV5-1	CASSQGPSTDTQYF	TGCGCCAGCTCCCAGGGGCCTAGCACAGATACGCAGTATTTT
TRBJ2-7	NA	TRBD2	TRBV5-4	CASSLGEGEQYF	TGTGCCAGCAGCTTAGGGGAGGGGGAGCAGTACTTC
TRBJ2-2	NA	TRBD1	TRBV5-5	CASSLRDRGLIAGELFF	TGTGCCAGCAGCTTGCGGGACAGGGGGTTAATAGCCGGGGAGCTGTTTTTT
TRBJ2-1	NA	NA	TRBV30	CAWSQEGTPRNEQFF	TGTGCCTGGAGCCAAGAGGGGACTCCACGGAATGAGCAGTTCTTC
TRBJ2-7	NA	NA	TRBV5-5	CASSLGQVKTYEQYF	TGTGCCAGCAGCTTGGGACAGGTCAAAACCTACGAGCAGTACTTC
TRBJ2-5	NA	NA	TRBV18	CASSPPDPGGETQYF	TGTGCCAGCTCACCACCCGATCCAGGTGGAGAGACCCAGTACTTC
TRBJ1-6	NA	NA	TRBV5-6	CASSLGGGGPNSPLHF	TGTGCCAGCAGCTTGGGGGGCGGGGGTCCTAATTCACCCCTCCACTTT
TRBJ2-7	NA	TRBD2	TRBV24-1	CATSDSSGGANEQYF	TGTGCCACCAGTGATTCTAGCGGGGGGGCCAACGAGCAGTACTTC
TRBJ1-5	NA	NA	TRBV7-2	CASSLALGYQPQHF	TGTGCCAGCAGCTTAGCGCTCGGGTATCAGCCCCAGCATTTT
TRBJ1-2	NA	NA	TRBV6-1	CASSEPGQINYGYTF	TGTGCCAGCAGTGAACCCGGACAGATTAACTATGGCTACACCTTC
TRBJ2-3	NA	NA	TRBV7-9	CASSLSAETDTQYF	TGTGCCAGCAGCTTATCAGCGGAGACAGATACGCAGTATTTT
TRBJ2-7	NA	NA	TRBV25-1	CASSESGGKQYF	TGTGCCAGCAGTGAATCGGGGGGCAAGCAGTACTTC
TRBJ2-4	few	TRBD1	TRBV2	CASSGDSLAKNIQYF	TGTGCCAGCAGTGGGGACAGTCTAGCCAAAAACATTCAGTACTTC
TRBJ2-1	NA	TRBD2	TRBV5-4	CASSAPPGGDEQFF	TGTGCCAGCAGCGCCCCACCGGGGGGGGATGAGCAGTTCTTC
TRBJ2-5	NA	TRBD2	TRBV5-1	CASSLVLAGNQETQYF	TGCGCCAGCAGCTTGGTTCTAGCGGGGAACCAAGAGACCCAGTACTTC